This entry lists 22 T cell receptor beta chains sequenced from one sample in a study of cytomegalovirus exposure and HLA in healthy donors. With 60 Vbeta and 13 Jbeta primers, the PCR was carried out. Data came from immunoSEQ multiplex PCR; TCRdb stores just in-frame clones and leaves some out. The sample consists of 250,000 or so clones, approximately 80% of them appearing once. Sequenced sample: PBMCs. The receptors derive from a woman aged 60-75 years in good health and CMV-seropositive.

This chain uses TRBV16 with TRBJ1-2; TRBD1 matches at 9 bases. CDR3 length equals 16 residues. Germline V gene sequence: CDR1 KGHSY, CDR2 FQNENV. V was pared by 0 bases and J by 3 bases, with 5 bases of the junction left unmatched. The DNA for the CDR3 is TGTGCCAGCAGCCAATCCGGACAGGGGATAGACTATGGCTACACCTTC. It specifies CASSQSGQGIDYGYTF.

This clone was recorded only once. The rearrangement joins TRBV10-3 to TRBJ2-7; no reliable D call. The germline V and J ends were trimmed by 6 bases and 2 bases, with 8 bases remaining between them. The CDR3 consists of 12 residues. Germline-derived CDR1 and CDR2 are ENHRY and SYGVKD. Here the CDR3 DNA reads TGTGCCATCAGCACAGTAACCTACGAGCAGTACTTC. This sequence encodes CAISTVTYEQYF.

The chain combines TRBV5-1 with TRBJ2-1; D not certain. Germline V gene lookup returns CDR1 SGHRS and CDR2 YFSETQ. Trimming shortened V by 1 base and J by 10 bases, and 6 bases separated the two germline ends. CDR3 length: 11 amino acids. In nucleotides, the CDR3 is TGCGCCAGCAGCTTGACGCGGGAGCAGTTCTTC. It translates to CASSLTREQFF.

V is TRBV7-9 and J is TRBJ2-5; 13 positions match TRBD2. The V gene end was trimmed by 5 bases and the J gene end by 5 bases; junction bases not matched to a gene: 14. Germline-derived CDR1 and CDR2 are SEHNR and FQNEAQ (reference sequence). The CDR3 runs 18 residues. The CDR3 DNA follows: TGTGCCAGCAGCCCCCAAGTTACCGGGACTAGCGGGACCGAGACCCAGTACTTC. This sequence encodes CASSPQVTGTSGTETQYF.

The chain carries TRBV19 and TRBJ2-3; TRBD2 aligns across 7 bases. Germline CDR1 is LNHDA and CDR2 is SQIVND (reference sequence). This CDR3 is built from 14 residues. The V gene end was trimmed by 4 bases and the J gene end by 1 base; junction bases not matched to a gene: 2. CDR3 sequence: CASSRGLGTDTQYF. CDR3 bases: TGTGCCAGTAGTAGAGGACTAGGCACAGATACGCAGTATTTT.

The chain couples TRBV7-9 to TRBJ1-1, with D maybe TRBD1 (6 bases). Trimming took off 5 bases at V and 5 bases at J, with 12 bases between the two ends. This CDR3 contains 13 residues. CDR1 is SEHNR, CDR2 FQNEAQ, per germline (reference sequence). CDR3 in amino acids: CASSQIQGTEAFF. The CDR3 DNA follows: TGTGCCAGCAGCCAGATCCAGGGGACTGAAGCTTTCTTT.

The chain has TRBV10-3 and TRBJ1-2, with no clear D. The germline V and J ends were trimmed by 4 bases and 5 bases, with 8 bases remaining between them. The germline V gene has CDR1 ENHRY and CDR2 SYGVKD. The CDR3 has 12 residues. The CDR3 spells CAISGTEYGYTF. In DNA form, the CDR3 reads TGTGCCATCAGTGGTACGGAGTATGGCTACACCTTC.

This clone has just a few counts. CDR3 DNA: TGTGCCAGCTCAACCGGGACAGGGGGTGAAAAACTGTTTTTT. Translated: CASSTGTGGEKLFF. The chain joins TRBV18 to TRBJ1-4; 11 bases match TRBD1. Germline CDR1 and CDR2: KGHSH and LQKENI. Germline trimming cut 5 bases from V and 7 bases from J; bases unmatched to any gene: 3. The CDR3 consists of 14 residues.

This clone was picked up a small number of times. The chain joins TRBV7-6 to TRBJ2-3; 10 nucleotides align to TRBD2. This CDR3 has 16 amino acids. CDR1 is SGHVS, CDR2 FNYEAQ, per germline. J was trimmed by 5 bases and V by 5 bases; bases with no gene match: 10. The CDR3 loop reads CASSLSAGGPQDTQYF. The DNA for the CDR3 is TGTGCCAGCAGCCTCTCAGCGGGAGGGCCGCAAGATACGCAGTATTTT.

This clone was picked up one time. The gene calls are TRBV28 and TRBJ1-5; no firm D call. The CDR3 runs to 11 residues. Trimming took 6 bases from V and 6 from J, leaving 6 bases between them. Per the germline V gene, CDR1 is MDHEN and CDR2 is SYDVKM. CDR3 nucleotide sequence: TGTGCCAGCAGCGGTGGTCAGCCCCAGCATTTT. Translating it yields CASSGGQPQHF. Full variable domain (outside the CDR3, taken from reference TRBV28 and TRBJ1-5): DVKVTQSSRYLVKRTGEKVFLECVQDMDHENMFWYRQDPGLGLRLIYFSYDVKMKEKGDIPEGYSVSREKKERFSLILESASTNQTSMYLCASSGGQPQHFGDGTRLSIL.

The J gene is TRBJ2-1, the V gene TRBV12-5; 13 bases agree with TRBD2. CDR3 length: 16 amino acids. Germline CDR1 and CDR2: LGHNT and FRNRAP. Losses at the gene ends were 1 base for V and 9 bases for J; bases not matched to a gene: 6. CDR3 DNA sequence: TGTGCTAGTGGTTTGGCCGGGACTAGCGGGACTGGTGAGCAGTTCTTC. Encoded protein: CASGLAGTSGTGEQFF.

V gene TRBV7-9 combines with J gene TRBJ1-2; the D is unclear. CDR3 length: 15 amino acids. From germline, CDR1 is SEHNR and CDR2 FQNEAQ (reference sequence). Trimming stripped 8 bases from V and 0 bases from J, with 16 bases between. The CDR3 spells CASGGAPRANYGYTF. The CDR3 nucleotides are TGTGCCAGCGGTGGAGCCCCGCGGGCTAACTATGGCTACACCTTC.

V gene TRBV6-6 combines with J gene TRBJ2-7; a weak D match, TRBD2 (6 bases). V was clipped by 5 bases and J by 2 bases, with 16 bases between them. Germline V CDR1 and CDR2: MNHNY, SVGAGI (reference sequence). This CDR3 has 15 amino acids. As DNA, the CDR3 is TGTGCCAGCAGTCGGACGGGTGGAGGGACCTACGAGCAGTACTTC. Translation gives CASSRTGGGTYEQYF.

V usage is TRBV7-2 and J usage is TRBJ1-5; D gene uncertain. V lost 1 base to trimming and J lost 2 bases, with 6 bases between them. This CDR3 has 14 residues. CDR1 is SGHTA, CDR2 FQGNSA, per germline. The CDR3 nucleotides are TGTGCCAGCAGCTTAGGTTTCGGCAATCAGCCCCAGCATTTT. This translates into CASSLGFGNQPQHF. Together with reference TRBV7-2 and TRBJ1-5, the CDR3 gives the full variable domain: GAGVSQSPSNKVTEKGKDVELRCDPISGHTALYWYRQSLGQGLEFLIYFQGNSAPDKSGLPSDRFSAERTGGSVSTLTIQRTQQEDSAVYLCASSLGFGNQPQHFGDGTRLSIL.

This rearrangement joins TRBV27 to TRBJ2-3; 9 bases match TRBD2. Unmatched junction bases numbered 9, after V lost 3 bases and J lost 5 bases. Germline CDR1 reads MNHEY; CDR2 reads SMNVEV (reference sequence). This CDR3 has 16 amino acids. CDR3 residues: CASSFLAGGPRDTQYF. The CDR3 bases are TGTGCCAGCAGTTTTTTGGCGGGAGGGCCTAGAGATACGCAGTATTTT.

This CDR3 is CASSAVGSGHLDTQYF. In nucleotides, the CDR3 is TGTGCCAGCAGCGCAGTTGGGAGCGGGCACTTAGATACGCAGTATTTT. V is TRBV11-2 and J is TRBJ2-3; D is perhaps TRBD2 (6 bases). Trimming pared 5 bases from V and 5 bases from J, leaving 20 bases between. The V gene's germline CDR1 is SGHAT and CDR2 FQNNGV. The CDR3 is 16 amino acids.

This chain connects TRBV29-1 to TRBJ1-5; 11 nucleotides line up with TRBD1. Germline lookup yields CDR1 SQVTM and CDR2 ANQGSEA. The CDR3 length is 13 residues. V lost 6 bases, J lost 4 bases, and 2 bases stayed unmatched. The CDR3, as DNA: TGCAGCGTGGGACAGGGGGTAAATCAGCCCCAGCATTTT. Its protein product is CSVGQGVNQPQHF.

A remark on this clone: A read error may produce the germline difference seen at one junction end. V usage is TRBV7-9 and J usage is TRBJ1-3, with TRBD1 matching over 9 bases. The length of the CDR3 is 15 residues. Germline V gene sequence: CDR1 SEHNR, CDR2 FQNEAQ (reference sequence). In DNA, the CDR3 is TGTTCCAGCAGCTTACAGGGGGCGATCGGAAACACCATATATTTT. Protein product: CSSSLQGAIGNTIYF. The variable domain in full, with the rest retrieved from reference TRBV7-9 and TRBJ1-3, is DTGVSQNPRHKITKRGQNVTFRCDPISEHNRLYWYRQTLGQGPEFLTYFQNEAQLEKSRLLSDRFSAERPKGSFSTLEIQRTEQGDSAMYLCSSSLQGAIGNTIYFGEGSWLTVV.

This rearrangement joins TRBV2 to TRBJ2-1; TRBD2 matches at 10 bases. Trimming cost V 8 bases and J 8 bases; bases outside gene matches: 15. The CDR3 extends over 16 amino acids. Germline CDR1 reads SNHLY; CDR2 reads FYNNEI. CDR3 in DNA: TGTGCCAGCGTTTCTCCGGGACTAGCGATCGCGGATGAGCAGTTCTTC. Protein product: CASVSPGLAIADEQFF.

The chain has TRBV20-1 and TRBJ1-1; D remains unclear. Germline loops: CDR1 DFQATT, CDR2 SNEGSKA (reference sequence). This CDR3 spans 10 amino acids. V lost 5 bases and J lost 8, with 9 bases in between. The CDR3 here is CSAWRAEAFF. The CDR3 bases are TGCAGTGCTTGGCGGGCAGAAGCTTTCTTT.

The chain joins TRBV7-9 to TRBJ2-7; weak D call: TRBD1 (6 bases). The length of the CDR3 is 16 residues. V lost 4 bases and J lost 0, with 16 bases in between. Germline V gene data show CDR1 as SEHNR and CDR2 as FQNEAQ (reference sequence). CDR3 loop: CASSYTIYRDSYEQYF. CDR3 in DNA: TGTGCCAGCAGCTACACAATTTACAGGGACTCCTACGAGCAGTACTTC.

This chain links TRBV5-1 with TRBJ2-1, with TRBD2 identical over 7 bases. CDR1 is SGHRS and CDR2 is YFSETQ in the germline V gene. The V segment lost 0 bases and the J segment 7 bases; nucleotides outside the gene matches: 4. The CDR3 consists of 14 residues. In DNA, the CDR3 is TGCGCCAGCAGCTTGGATGCGGGAGTAAATGAGCAGTTCTTC. Amino acids: CASSLDAGVNEQFF. Supplemented by reference TRBV5-1 and TRBJ2-1, the full variable domain reads KAGVTQTPRYLIKTRGQQVTLSCSPISGHRSVSWYQQTPGQGLQFLFEYFSETQRNKGNFPGRFSGRQFSNSRSEMNVSTLELGDSALYLCASSLDAGVNEQFFGPGTRLTVL.